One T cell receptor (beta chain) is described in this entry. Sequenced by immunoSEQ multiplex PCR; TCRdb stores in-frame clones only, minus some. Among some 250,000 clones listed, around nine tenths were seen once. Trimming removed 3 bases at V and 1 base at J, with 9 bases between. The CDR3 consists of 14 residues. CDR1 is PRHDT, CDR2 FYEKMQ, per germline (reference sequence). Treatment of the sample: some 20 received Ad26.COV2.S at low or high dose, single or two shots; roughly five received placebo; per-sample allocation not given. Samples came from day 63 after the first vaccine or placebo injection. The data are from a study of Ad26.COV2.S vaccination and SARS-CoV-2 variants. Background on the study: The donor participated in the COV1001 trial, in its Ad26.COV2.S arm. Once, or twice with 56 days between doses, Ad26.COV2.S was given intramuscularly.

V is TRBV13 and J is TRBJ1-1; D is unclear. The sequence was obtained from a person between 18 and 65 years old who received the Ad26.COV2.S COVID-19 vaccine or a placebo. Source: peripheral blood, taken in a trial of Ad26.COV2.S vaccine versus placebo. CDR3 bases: TGTGCCAGCAGCTTGATGGACGGGAACACTGAAGCTTTCTTT. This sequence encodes CASSLMDGNTEAFF.